A selection of T cell receptor beta chains follows, all from one sample in a study of regulatory T cells in long-lasting Graves disease. TCRdb ran MiXCR on the multiplex PCR reads and lists one entry per CDR3 protein. The profile shows hundreds of thousands of distinct CDR3 sequences, about 20% of them singletons. Sequenced material: peripheral blood mononuclear cells (PBMCs), taken when the disease was refractory, from a patient treated with antithyroid drugs. Source of these receptors: a female donor with Graves disease. The CDR3 runs from the conserved cysteine through the conserved F or W. The D gene is left open where the match is weak. The listing skips clone size in some rows; elsewhere it reads once, few, many or a size class.

j_call: TRBJ2-6; clone_size: many; d_call: -; v_call: TRBV2; cdr3_nt: TGTGCCAGCAGTGAGGGGGTGAGGATCTCTGGGGCCAACGTCCTGACTTTC; cdr3_aa: CASSEGVRISGANVLTF
j_call: TRBJ2-7; clone_size: few; d_call: -; v_call: TRBV11-2; cdr3_nt: TGTGCCAGCAGCTTAGAAATTCCAGTGTCCTACGAGCAGTACTTC; cdr3_aa: CASSLEIPVSYEQYF
j_call: TRBJ1-1; clone_size: -; d_call: -; v_call: TRBV4-3; cdr3_nt: TGCGCCAGCAGCCAAATTGTTTGGAACACTGAAGCTTTCTTT; cdr3_aa: CASSQIVWNTEAFF
j_call: TRBJ2-1; clone_size: -; d_call: TRBD2; v_call: TRBV14; cdr3_nt: TGTGCCAGCAGCCAAGGCATTAGCGGGAACTCCTACAATGAGCAGTTCTTC; cdr3_aa: CASSQGISGNSYNEQFF
j_call: TRBJ1-4; clone_size: -; d_call: TRBD1; v_call: TRBV11-2; cdr3_nt: TGTGCCAGCAGCCGCGGGACAGATCGTTGGAATGAAAAACTGTTTTTT; cdr3_aa: CASSRGTDRWNEKLFF
j_call: TRBJ1-1; clone_size: many; d_call: -; v_call: TRBV29-1; cdr3_nt: TGCAGCGTGGCCCTAGGGATGAACACTGAAGCTTTCTTT; cdr3_aa: CSVALGMNTEAFF
j_call: TRBJ1-1; clone_size: few; d_call: -; v_call: TRBV6-2/TRBV6-3; cdr3_nt: TGTGCCAGCACCCCCCGGGGCGGGGACGACACTGAAGCTTTCTTT; cdr3_aa: CASTPRGGDDTEAFF
j_call: TRBJ1-2; clone_size: -; d_call: -; v_call: TRBV7-9; cdr3_nt: TGTGCCAGCAGCCTTTGGACAGACTATGGCTACACCTTC; cdr3_aa: CASSLWTDYGYTF
j_call: TRBJ1-1; clone_size: few; d_call: -; v_call: TRBV5-5; cdr3_nt: TGTGCCAGCAGCTTTCAGGAAAGCTACACTGAAGCTTTCTTT; cdr3_aa: CASSFQESYTEAFF
j_call: TRBJ1-1; clone_size: many; d_call: -; v_call: TRBV5-1; cdr3_nt: TGCGCCAGCAGCTCCACCCCGACAGCAATGAACACTGAAGCTTTCTTT; cdr3_aa: CASSSTPTAMNTEAFF
j_call: TRBJ2-7; clone_size: -; d_call: -; v_call: TRBV19; cdr3_nt: TGTGCCACCTCAAAGGACCCCCGGGACCTCTACGAGCAGTACTTC; cdr3_aa: CATSKDPRDLYEQYF
j_call: TRBJ2-5; clone_size: many; d_call: TRBD2; v_call: TRBV4-1; cdr3_nt: TGCGCCAGCAGCCTAGCGGGAGGGTCGGGGGAGACCCAGTACTTC; cdr3_aa: CASSLAGGSGETQYF
j_call: TRBJ2-7; clone_size: -; d_call: -; v_call: TRBV6-5; cdr3_nt: TGTGCCAGCAGTTACTCTTTCCAGGAAAGCTCCTACGAGCAGTACTTC; cdr3_aa: CASSYSFQESSYEQYF
j_call: TRBJ2-7; clone_size: few; d_call: TRBD1; v_call: TRBV10-3; cdr3_nt: TGTGCCATCAGTGACCTACCGACAGGGAGCTACGAGCAGTACTTC; cdr3_aa: CAISDLPTGSYEQYF
j_call: TRBJ2-3; clone_size: -; d_call: TRBD1; v_call: TRBV12-3/TRBV12-4; cdr3_nt: TGTGCCAGCAGCTTAACAGGGGCTAGCACAGATACGCAGTATTTT; cdr3_aa: CASSLTGASTDTQYF
j_call: TRBJ1-6; clone_size: many; d_call: -; v_call: TRBV3-1; cdr3_nt: TGTGCCAGCAGGGCCGCCCTCGGGTCACCCCTCCACTTT; cdr3_aa: CASRAALGSPLHF
j_call: TRBJ2-2; clone_size: many; d_call: -; v_call: TRBV2; cdr3_nt: TGTGCCAGCAGTGAAGTACTGATCACCGGGGAGCTGTTTTTT; cdr3_aa: CASSEVLITGELFF
j_call: TRBJ2-5; clone_size: -; d_call: TRBD2; v_call: TRBV5-1; cdr3_nt: TGCGCCAGCAGCTTGGGGGGGGGGAGCCTCCAAGAGACCCAGTACTTC; cdr3_aa: CASSLGGGSLQETQYF
j_call: TRBJ2-7; clone_size: -; d_call: -; v_call: TRBV7-9; cdr3_nt: TGTGCCAGCAGCTCGAGACAGGAGTCCTACGAGCAGTACTTC; cdr3_aa: CASSSRQESYEQYF
j_call: TRBJ2-7; clone_size: many; d_call: -; v_call: TRBV12-3/TRBV12-4; cdr3_nt: TGTGCCAGCACTAATTACGAGCAGTACTTC; cdr3_aa: CASTNYEQYF
j_call: TRBJ1-5; clone_size: -; d_call: TRBD1; v_call: TRBV7-2; cdr3_nt: TGTGCCAGCAGCTTAGCGGCTGACAGGGAGGGTCAGCCCCAGCATTTT; cdr3_aa: CASSLAADREGQPQHF
j_call: TRBJ1-1; clone_size: -; d_call: -; v_call: TRBV12-3/TRBV12-4; cdr3_nt: TGTGCCAGACCTTCGCCCCGAGGGTACGCTGAAGCTTTCTTT; cdr3_aa: CARPSPRGYAEAFF
j_call: TRBJ2-4; clone_size: -; d_call: TRBD2; v_call: TRBV7-8; cdr3_nt: TGTGCCAGCAGCTTAGGGACTAGCGGGAGCCTAGGCAAAAACATTCAGTACTTC; cdr3_aa: CASSLGTSGSLGKNIQYF
j_call: TRBJ2-2; clone_size: many; d_call: -; v_call: TRBV30; cdr3_nt: TGTGCCTGGAGGGTGAGGGGGGCGACCGGGGAGCTGTTTTTT; cdr3_aa: CAWRVRGATGELFF
j_call: TRBJ1-5; clone_size: -; d_call: -; v_call: TRBV25-1; cdr3_nt: TGTGCCAGCAGTGAAAAGGGGCTAAATCAGCCCCAGCATTTT; cdr3_aa: CASSEKGLNQPQHF
j_call: TRBJ2-4; clone_size: few; d_call: -; v_call: TRBV6-2/TRBV6-3; cdr3_nt: TGTGCCAGCAGTGAAGAGGAGGACGCCCTAGCCAAAAACATTCAGTACTTC; cdr3_aa: CASSEEEDALAKNIQYF
j_call: TRBJ2-2; clone_size: few; d_call: -; v_call: TRBV7-2; cdr3_nt: TGTGCCAGCAGCCCCGTTCTCGGCACCGGGGAGCTGTTTTTT; cdr3_aa: CASSPVLGTGELFF
j_call: TRBJ2-7; clone_size: -; d_call: -; v_call: TRBV25-1; cdr3_nt: TGTGCCAGCAGTGAATATGGGGCCTACGAGCAGTACTTC; cdr3_aa: CASSEYGAYEQYF
j_call: TRBJ1-5; clone_size: many; d_call: -; v_call: TRBV2; cdr3_nt: TGTGCCAGCAGTGCGGCCACCGCCCTAGCTCAGCCCCAGCATTTT; cdr3_aa: CASSAATALAQPQHF
j_call: TRBJ2-7; clone_size: many; d_call: TRBD1; v_call: TRBV11-2; cdr3_nt: TGTGCCAGCAGCTTAGAGACAGGGCCTTACGAGCAGTACTTC; cdr3_aa: CASSLETGPYEQYF
j_call: TRBJ1-1; clone_size: many; d_call: TRBD1; v_call: TRBV6-1; cdr3_nt: TGTGCCAGCAGTAAACTTGGCGGACAGGGGATCACTGAAGCTTTCTTT; cdr3_aa: CASSKLGGQGITEAFF
j_call: TRBJ2-7; clone_size: -; d_call: -; v_call: TRBV4-3; cdr3_nt: TGCGCCAGCAGCCAGGCATTGAGCTCCTACGAGCAGTACTTC; cdr3_aa: CASSQALSSYEQYF
j_call: TRBJ1-5; clone_size: few; d_call: -; v_call: TRBV6-1; cdr3_nt: TGTGCCAGCAGTGTAGGCTGGGCGGTGAGCAATCAGCCCCAGCATTTT; cdr3_aa: CASSVGWAVSNQPQHF
j_call: TRBJ1-2; clone_size: many; d_call: -; v_call: TRBV6-2/TRBV6-3; cdr3_nt: TGTGCCAGCAGTTACCCCTCCTGGTTGGTAGACTATGGCTACACCTTC; cdr3_aa: CASSYPSWLVDYGYTF
j_call: TRBJ2-3; clone_size: -; d_call: -; v_call: TRBV9; cdr3_nt: TGTGCCAGCAGCGTAGACGTTGGTAGCGGAAACACAGATACGCAGTATTTT; cdr3_aa: CASSVDVGSGNTDTQYF
j_call: TRBJ2-7; clone_size: few; d_call: TRBD2; v_call: TRBV3-1; cdr3_nt: TGTGCCAGCAGCCGCGGGACTAGCGGGACTACCTACGAGCAGTACTTC; cdr3_aa: CASSRGTSGTTYEQYF
j_call: TRBJ2-2; clone_size: few; d_call: -; v_call: TRBV27; cdr3_nt: TGTGCCAGCAGTTTATACCGGACTGACCCCGGGGAGCTGTTTTTT; cdr3_aa: CASSLYRTDPGELFF
j_call: TRBJ1-5; clone_size: -; d_call: -; v_call: TRBV7-2; cdr3_nt: TGTGCCAGCAGCTTAAACAGGGCCTCGGATCAGCCCCAGCATTTT; cdr3_aa: CASSLNRASDQPQHF
j_call: TRBJ1-4; clone_size: -; d_call: -; v_call: TRBV6-1; cdr3_nt: TGTGCCAGCAGCTTAAACACAAGGACCGGACTGATTAATGAAAAACTGTTTTTT; cdr3_aa: CASSLNTRTGLINEKLFF
j_call: TRBJ1-4; clone_size: many; d_call: TRBD1; v_call: TRBV11-2; cdr3_nt: TGTGCCAGCAGCTTAGATGGGAACAGGGGGTCCGAAAAACTGTTTTTT; cdr3_aa: CASSLDGNRGSEKLFF
j_call: TRBJ1-6; clone_size: few; d_call: -; v_call: TRBV7-3; cdr3_nt: TGTGCCAGCAGCTTAATTTCCGGTCTCTCGGATTCACCCCTCCACTTT; cdr3_aa: CASSLISGLSDSPLHF
j_call: TRBJ2-3; clone_size: few; d_call: TRBD2; v_call: TRBV27; cdr3_nt: TGTGCCAGCAGTAAGCTCGGGGGAGGGAACACAGATACGCAGTATTTT; cdr3_aa: CASSKLGGGNTDTQYF
j_call: TRBJ1-1; clone_size: -; d_call: TRBD1; v_call: TRBV5-1; cdr3_nt: TGCGCCAGCAGCTTGGATGGACAGGGGATGAACACTGAAGCTTTCTTT; cdr3_aa: CASSLDGQGMNTEAFF
j_call: TRBJ1-5; clone_size: -; d_call: -; v_call: TRBV3-2; cdr3_nt: TGTGCCAGCAGCCAAGAGGGGGTTCGGACAGGGGGAAGGATGAGCAATCAGCCCCAGCATTTT; cdr3_aa: CASSQEGVRTGGRMSNQPQHF
j_call: TRBJ2-2; clone_size: few; d_call: -; v_call: TRBV6-1; cdr3_nt: TGTGCCAGCACTCTAGAAATGCCCACCGGGGAGCTGTTTTTT; cdr3_aa: CASTLEMPTGELFF
j_call: TRBJ1-1; clone_size: few; d_call: -; v_call: TRBV6-9; cdr3_nt: TGTGCCAGCAGTTCGATTGGGATGGGCGTCATGGAAGCTTTCTTT; cdr3_aa: CASSSIGMGVMEAFF
j_call: TRBJ1-4; clone_size: -; d_call: -; v_call: TRBV4-3; cdr3_nt: TGCGCCAGCAGCCAAGATCGCGGGGCGACTAATGAAAAACTGTTTTTT; cdr3_aa: CASSQDRGATNEKLFF
j_call: TRBJ1-5; clone_size: many; d_call: -; v_call: TRBV10-3; cdr3_nt: TGTGCCATCAGTGGAGACCAAGGAAATCAGCCCCAGCATTTT; cdr3_aa: CAISGDQGNQPQHF
j_call: TRBJ2-7; clone_size: few; d_call: TRBD1; v_call: TRBV29-1; cdr3_nt: TGCAGCGTCCGGACAGGAGTTTCCTACGAGCAGTACTTC; cdr3_aa: CSVRTGVSYEQYF